This T cell receptor (beta chain) was sequenced in a study of CD8 T cells in ankylosing spondylitis. General observations from the study: Earlier authors reported some of these motif variants in reactive arthritis synovial fluid and blood. Peripheral blood samples showed relatively rare disease-linked clones, and these clones were CD8+. For ankylosing spondylitis blood, a TCR beta motif of seven to nine highly homologous variants appeared characteristic. Within matched ankylosing spondylitis synovial fluid, disease-linked clones were reportedly significantly enriched.

The CDR3 covers 14 residues. With 2 bases removed from V and 5 bases from J, the gap between germline ends came to 12 bases. Germline V gene sequence: CDR1 LGHDT, CDR2 YNNKEL (reference sequence). A remark on this clonotype: Its antigen remains unidentified.

TCRdb re-called the 5' RACE reads through MiXCR, storing one row per CDR3 protein. The data contain over 200,000 distinct CDR3 sequences, approximately 20% of them seen just once; the ten biggest clones take up roughly 46%. The rearrangement uses TRBV3-1 and TRBJ1-1, with unresolved D. The sequencing sample was made of blood, either unsorted or a sorted T cell fraction (not recorded which). The TCR originated in a male donor with ankylosing spondylitis. The CDR3 is CASSQFSTGTEAFF. The CDR3 DNA is TGTGCCAGCAGCCAATTTTCGACTGGGACTGAAGCTTTCTTT.